This T cell receptor (beta chain) was sequenced in a study of blood T cell repertoires in COVID-19. Background on the study: Samples representing acute and convalescent COVID-19 were sourced from the United States, Italy and Spain. Nucleic acid was either cDNA or gDNA, and it came from T cells, B-cell-depleted T cells, or PBMCs.

Authors' processing steps: Cell counts per sample came from amplifying reference gene primers. The assay was immunoSEQ multiplex PCR, and TCRdb's table has in-frame clones only and misses some. That table furnishes V, J and clone size, whereas the DNA furnished D and trimming. The sample contains fewer than 300,000 clones, 70% to 90% of which appear only once. V was pared by 2 bases and J by 5 bases, with 11 bases of the junction left unmatched. Germline CDR1 is SGHRS and CDR2 is YFSETQ. This CDR3 has 18 amino acids. V usage is TRBV5-1 and J usage is TRBJ2-2; 11 nucleotides agree with TRBD2. The origin of this receptor is a woman in her 70s with active or convalescent COVID-19. The specimen was peripheral blood. The CDR3 loop is CASSLLSSGRRATGELFF. CDR3 sequence (DNA): TGCGCCAGCAGCTTATTGTCTAGCGGGAGGCGGGCTACCGGGGAGCTGTTTTTT. The full variable domain, in which reference TRBV5-1 and TRBJ2-2 provide the parts outside the CDR3, is KAGVTQTPRYLIKTRGQQVTLSCSPISGHRSVSWYQQTPGQGLQFLFEYFSETQRNKGNFPGRFSGRQFSNSRSEMNVSTLELGDSALYLCASSLLSSGRRATGELFFGEGSRLTVL.